These 22 T cell receptor beta chains were sequenced from one sample in a study of blood T cell repertoires in COVID-19. Sequencing used immunoSEQ multiplex PCR; TCRdb keeps in-frame clones, though not all of them. The table has roughly 93,000 clones, approximately 84% seen once; the top ten hold about 10%. The sequencing sample was made of peripheral blood. These receptor sequences come from a woman of 80 years or more with acute or convalescent COVID-19.

V is TRBV5-6 and J is TRBJ1-1, with no clear D. The CDR3 has 13 amino acids. Germline V gene sequence: CDR1 SGHDT, CDR2 YYEEEE. Trimming stripped 2 bases from V and 1 base from J, with 6 bases between. The CDR3 reads CASSFPGNTEAFF. CDR3 in DNA: TGTGCCAGCAGCTTCCCGGGGAACACTGAAGCTTTCTTT.

This clone was seen just once. The chain couples TRBV3-1 (or the pseudogene TRBV3-2) to TRBJ2-1; 10 bases line up with TRBD2. The CDR3 is made up of 15 amino acids. CDR1 is LGHDT, CDR2 YNNKEL, per germline (reference sequence). V gave up 4 bases and J gave up 16 bases; unmatched junction bases: 16. CDR3 nucleotides: TGTGCCAGCAGCCCGCGAGCGGGGGGGTCCCTCAATATATTCTTC. Its translation: CASSPRAGGSLNIFF.

The chain links TRBV14 to TRBJ1-2; D is perhaps TRBD1 (6 bases). Germline CDR1 SGHDN, CDR2 FVKESK. V lost 6 bases and J lost 2, with 10 bases in between. This CDR3 region has 13 residues. CDR3 nucleotides: TGTGCCAGCAGACTCACAGGGAACTATGGCTACACCTTC. Amino acid sequence: CASRLTGNYGYTF. The whole variable domain, remainder taken from reference TRBV14 and TRBJ1-2, is EAGVTQFPSHSVIEKGQTVTLRCDPISGHDNLYWYRRVMGKEIKFLLHFVKESKQDESGMPNNRFLAERTGGTYSTLKVQPAELEDSGVYFCASRLTGNYGYTFGSGTRLTVV.

The V call is TRBV2, the J call TRBJ1-1, with 10 bases fitting TRBD1. Germline V gene data show CDR1 as SNHLY and CDR2 as FYNNEI. Trimming cost V 5 bases and J 4 bases; bases outside gene matches: 4. The CDR3 runs 14 residues. The CDR3 protein is CASSYRDRGTEAFF. The DNA for the CDR3 is TGTGCCAGCAGTTACCGGGACAGGGGCACTGAAGCTTTCTTT.

V is TRBV11-3 and J is TRBJ1-5; 8 bases agree with TRBD1. CDR3 length equals 18 residues. From germline, CDR1 is SGHNT and CDR2 YENEEA. Trimming cost V 5 bases and J 6 bases; bases outside gene matches: 18. The CDR3 loop reads CASSRHDRGQVLSQPQHF. CDR3 coding DNA: TGTGCCAGCAGCCGACACGACAGGGGTCAAGTTTTGAGTCAGCCCCAGCATTTT.

CDR3 sequence (DNA): TGTGCCACCAGTGATTCAGGGCAGGGGTCTGCTGTGGTCGTGAACACTGAAGCTTTCTTT. It yields the protein CATSDSGQGSAVVVNTEAFF. The rearrangement links TRBV24-1 to TRBJ1-1, with TRBD1 as a possible D gene (6 bases). CDR1 is KGHDR and CDR2 is SFDVKD in the germline V gene. Trimming removed 2 bases from V and 0 bases from J, with 24 bases in between. The CDR3 contains 20 residues.

This sequence joins TRBV11-3 and TRBJ2-1; the D gene is possibly TRBD1 (6 bases). V lost 3 bases to trimming and J lost 7 bases, with 10 bases between them. The length of the CDR3 is 13 residues. Germline lookup yields CDR1 SGHNT and CDR2 YENEEA. The CDR3 is CASSFKGENEQFF. In DNA, the CDR3 is TGTGCCAGCAGCTTTAAGGGGGAAAATGAGCAGTTCTTC.

The chain combines TRBV5-5 with TRBJ2-1; 11 nucleotides align to TRBD1. Germline-derived CDR1 and CDR2 are SGHKS and YYEKEE (reference sequence). This CDR3 contains 15 residues. V lost 2 bases and J lost 6; bases outside the gene matches: 4. CDR3 bases: TGTGCCAGCAGCTTCTCCGGGACAGGGGGCAATGAGCAGTTCTTC. Protein sequence: CASSFSGTGGNEQFF.

The V call is TRBV5-6, the J call TRBJ2-7; weak D call: TRBD1 (6 bases). Trimming stripped 3 bases from V and 4 bases from J, with 17 bases between. The CDR3 loop spans 15 amino acids. Per germline, CDR1 SGHDT and CDR2 YYEEEE. The CDR3 sequence is CASSSRTAILYEQYF. The CDR3 bases are TGTGCCAGCAGCTCCAGGACAGCCATCCTTTACGAGCAGTACTTC.

This clone has only a few counts. The chain joins TRBV3-1 (or the pseudogene TRBV3-2) to TRBJ1-5; unclear D gene. Germline CDR1 LGHDT, CDR2 YNNKEL (reference sequence). Between the trimmed V and J ends, which lost 2 bases and 5 bases, there was a span of 10 bases. The CDR3 covers 14 residues. Here the CDR3 DNA reads TGTGCCAGCAGCCAACAGTTCGGGTATCAGCCCCAGCATTTT. This encodes CASSQQFGYQPQHF.

J is TRBJ1-4 and V is TRBV6-5; no reliable D call. Germline CDR1 and CDR2: MNHEY and SVGAGI. Trimming removed 5 bases at V and 8 bases at J, with 12 bases between. The CDR3 is 13 residues long. The CDR3: CASSRDHFEKLFF. The CDR3 DNA follows: TGTGCCAGCAGTCGCGATCATTTCGAAAAACTGTTTTTT.

V is TRBV7-6 and J is TRBJ2-3; TRBD2 agrees at 12 bases. V gave up 7 bases and J gave up 6 bases; unmatched junction bases: 8. There are 15 residues in the CDR3. Germline V gene sequence: CDR1 SGHVS, CDR2 FNYEAQ. The DNA of the CDR3 is TGTGCCAGCACCCCTAGCGGGGGGGCCGCCGATACGCAGTATTTT. Translating it yields CASTPSGGAADTQYF.

The chain joins TRBV7-9 to TRBJ1-6; unclear D gene. The CDR3 runs 15 residues. Germline assignment: CDR1 SEHNR and CDR2 FQNEAQ (reference sequence). Trimming pared 4 bases from V and 7 bases from J, leaving 14 bases between. CDR3 region: CASSYDGVLNSPLHF. CDR3 nucleotides: TGTGCCAGCAGCTACGACGGGGTCCTAAATTCACCCCTCCACTTT.

The chain is built from TRBV3-1 (or the pseudogene TRBV3-2) and TRBJ2-7, with 9 bases that match TRBD2. Germline CDR1 LGHDT, CDR2 YNNKEL (reference sequence). The CDR3 is 16 residues long. V shed 0 bases and J 4 bases; nucleotides not matched to a gene: 7. The CDR3 DNA follows: TGTGCCAGCAGCCAAGAAGGGGCGGGGGGGCCTTACGAGCAGTACTTC. Protein: CASSQEGAGGPYEQYF.

About this clone: This same CDR3 is encoded by further DNA sequences in the sample. The chain recombines TRBV2 with TRBJ2-5; 10 bases match TRBD2. V lost 9 bases, J lost 2 bases, and 3 bases stayed unmatched. There are 13 residues in the CDR3. CDR1 is SNHLY, CDR2 FYNNEI, per germline. In DNA, the CDR3 is TGTGCCAGTAGCGGGGGGCTTCAAGAGACCCAGTACTTC. Its protein is CASSGGLQETQYF. Full variable domain (remainder filled in from reference TRBV2 and TRBJ2-5): EPEVTQTPSHQVTQMGQEVILRCVPISNHLYFYWYRQILGQKVEFLVSFYNNEISEKSEIFDDQFSVERPDGSNFTLKIRSTKLEDSAMYFCASSGGLQETQYFGPGTRLLVL.

The chain recombines TRBV29-1 with TRBJ1-1; the match to TRBD1 covers 9 bases. This CDR3 has 14 amino acids. The germline V gene encodes CDR1 SQVTM and CDR2 ANQGSEA. Losses at the gene ends were 6 bases for V and 0 bases for J; bases not matched to a gene: 5. The CDR3 DNA is TGCAGCGTCTCAACAGGGGGCATGAACACTGAAGCTTTCTTT. It translates to CSVSTGGMNTEAFF.

V is TRBV6-2 or TRBV6-3 and J is TRBJ2-7; D gene ambiguous. V was trimmed by 5 bases and J by 0 bases, leaving 11 bases between them. CDR3 length: 14 residues. Germline V gene data show CDR1 as MNHEY and CDR2 as SVGEGT. CDR3: CASSPTPLSYEQYF. Written as DNA, the CDR3 is TGTGCCAGCAGTCCGACTCCCCTCTCCTACGAGCAGTACTTC.

The chain carries TRBV6-5 and TRBJ2-2; D is unresolved. V shed 0 bases and J shed 7 bases, with 9 bases lying between them. CDR3 size: 14 residues. Germline V gene data show CDR1 as MNHEY and CDR2 as SVGAGI. The CDR3 reads CASSYSPQNGELFF. The CDR3 DNA is TGTGCCAGCAGTTACTCACCGCAGAACGGGGAGCTGTTTTTT.

The chain recombines TRBV7-6 with TRBJ2-7, with D uncertain. Germline V gene sequence: CDR1 SGHVS, CDR2 FNYEAQ. Trimming cost V 1 base and J 8 bases, with 12 bases left between them. The CDR3 is 13 residues long. The CDR3 nucleotides are TGTGCCAGCAGCTTAGGCCGTGAACTTCAGCAGTACTTC. It translates to CASSLGRELQQYF.

The chain is built from TRBV27 and TRBJ2-2; possibly TRBD1 for D (6 bases). This CDR3 contains 16 residues. Germline CDR1 MNHEY, CDR2 SMNVEV (reference sequence). V was clipped by 4 bases and J by 4 bases, with 16 bases between them. In nucleotides, the CDR3 is TGTGCCAGCAGTTCTAGGGGGTTCGGTCCCACCGGGGAGCTGTTTTTT. Its protein product is CASSSRGFGPTGELFF.

The V call is TRBV28, the J call TRBJ1-2, with 8 bases aligning to TRBD1. There are 16 residues in the CDR3. Germline-derived CDR1 and CDR2 are MDHEN and SYDVKM. V dropped 6 bases and J dropped 1; count of bases not matched to a gene: 10. The CDR3, as DNA: TGTGCCAGCAGCCCCTACGACAGGGGATTTAACTATGGCTACACCTTC. Amino acid sequence: CASSPYDRGFNYGYTF.

This clone was found a few times. The CDR3 sequence: CACGGGQGVSGAFF. CDR3 DNA: TGTGCTTGCGGCGGAGGACAGGGGGTCTCGGGAGCTTTCTTT. The chain uses TRBV30 and TRBJ1-1; TRBD1 matches at 10 bases. The germline V gene has CDR1 GTSNPN and CDR2 SVGIG (reference sequence). There are 14 residues in the CDR3.